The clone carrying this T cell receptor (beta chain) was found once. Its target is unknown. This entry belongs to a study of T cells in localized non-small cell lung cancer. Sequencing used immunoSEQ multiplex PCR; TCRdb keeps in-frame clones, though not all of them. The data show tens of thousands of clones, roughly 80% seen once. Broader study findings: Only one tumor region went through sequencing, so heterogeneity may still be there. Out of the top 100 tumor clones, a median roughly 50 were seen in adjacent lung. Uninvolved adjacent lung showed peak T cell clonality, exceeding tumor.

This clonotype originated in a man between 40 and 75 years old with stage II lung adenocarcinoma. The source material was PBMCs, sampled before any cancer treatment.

DNA of the CDR3: TGTGCCAGCACCCGAATCGGGTGGGGAGAGGACTACGAGCAGTACTTC. It yields the protein CASTRIGWGEDYEQYF. The V gene is TRBV2, the J gene TRBJ2-7; tentative D call: TRBD2 (5 bases). The CDR3 has 16 amino acids. CDR1 and CDR2 from the germline V gene are SNHLY and FYNNEI. The V end lost 7 bases, the J end lost 3 bases, and 22 bases lay between the germline ends.